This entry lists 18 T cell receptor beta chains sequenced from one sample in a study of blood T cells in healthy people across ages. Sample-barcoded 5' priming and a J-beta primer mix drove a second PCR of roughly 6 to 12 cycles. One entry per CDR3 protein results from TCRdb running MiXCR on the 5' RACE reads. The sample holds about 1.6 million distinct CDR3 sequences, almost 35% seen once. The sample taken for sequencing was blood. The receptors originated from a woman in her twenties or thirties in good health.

This CDR3 is CASSLTRGSPLHF. CDR3 DNA sequence: TGTGCCAGCAGTTTAACCAGGGGGTCACCCCTCCACTTT. The rearrangement joins TRBV27 to TRBJ1-6; 7 bases map to TRBD1. There are 13 residues in the CDR3. V shed 2 bases and J 10 bases; nucleotides not matched to a gene: 2. Germline V gives CDR1 MNHEY, CDR2 SMNVEV (reference sequence).

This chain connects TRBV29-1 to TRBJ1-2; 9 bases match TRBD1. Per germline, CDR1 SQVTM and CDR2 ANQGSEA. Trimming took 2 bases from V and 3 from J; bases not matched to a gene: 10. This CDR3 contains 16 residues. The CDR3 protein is CSVEPRRDREYYGYTF. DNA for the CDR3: TGCAGCGTTGAACCTAGAAGGGACAGGGAGTACTATGGCTACACCTTC.

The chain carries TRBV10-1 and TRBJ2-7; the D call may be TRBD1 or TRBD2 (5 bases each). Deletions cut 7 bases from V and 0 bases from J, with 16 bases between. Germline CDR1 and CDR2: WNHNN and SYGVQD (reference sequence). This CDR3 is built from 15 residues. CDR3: CASKGPPITSYEQYF. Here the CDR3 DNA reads TGCGCCAGCAAGGGACCACCCATAACCTCCTACGAGCAGTACTTC.

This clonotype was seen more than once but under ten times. CDR3 nucleotides: TGCGCCAGCAGCCAAGGCAGTTTTTGGTCAGGAGAGACCCAGTACTTC. Its translation: CASSQGSFWSGETQYF. This chain uses TRBV4-1 with TRBJ2-5; D call uncertain. This CDR3 is 16 amino acids long. From germline, CDR1 is MGHRA and CDR2 YSYEKL. Trimming left V 1 base short and J 4 bases short, with 16 bases between.

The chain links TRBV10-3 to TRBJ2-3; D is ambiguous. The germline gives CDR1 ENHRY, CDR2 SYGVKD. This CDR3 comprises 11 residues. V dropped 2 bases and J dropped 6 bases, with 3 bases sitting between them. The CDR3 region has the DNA TGTGCCATCAGTGAGACGGATACGCAGTATTTT. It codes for CAISETDTQYF.

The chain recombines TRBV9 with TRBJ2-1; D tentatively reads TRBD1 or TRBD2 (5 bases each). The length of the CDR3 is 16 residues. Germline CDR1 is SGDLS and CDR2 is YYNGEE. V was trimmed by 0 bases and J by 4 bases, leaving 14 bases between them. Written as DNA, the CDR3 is TGTGCCAGCAGCGTAGGTGGGGGTATCCTTTACAATGAGCAGTTCTTC. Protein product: CASSVGGGILYNEQFF.

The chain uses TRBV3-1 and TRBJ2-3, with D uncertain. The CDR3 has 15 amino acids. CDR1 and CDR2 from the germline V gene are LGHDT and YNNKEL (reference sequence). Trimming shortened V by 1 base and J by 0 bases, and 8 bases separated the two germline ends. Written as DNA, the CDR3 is TGTGCCAGCAGCCAAGGCGCCTCTAGCACAGATACGCAGTATTTT. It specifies CASSQGASSTDTQYF.

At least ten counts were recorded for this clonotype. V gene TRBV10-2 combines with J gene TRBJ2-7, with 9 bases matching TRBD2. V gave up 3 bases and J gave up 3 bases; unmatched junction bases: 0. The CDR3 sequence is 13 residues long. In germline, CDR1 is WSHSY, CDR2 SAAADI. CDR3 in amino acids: CASSELAGYEQYF. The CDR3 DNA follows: TGCGCCAGCAGTGAACTAGCGGGCTACGAGCAGTACTTC.

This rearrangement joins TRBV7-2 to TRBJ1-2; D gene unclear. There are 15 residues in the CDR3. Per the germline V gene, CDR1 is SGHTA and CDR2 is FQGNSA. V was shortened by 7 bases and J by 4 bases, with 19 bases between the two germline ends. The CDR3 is CASIPPGETFYGYTF. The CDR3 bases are TGTGCCAGCATCCCCCCGGGAGAAACGTTCTATGGCTACACCTTC.

CDR3 nucleotide sequence: TGCGCCAGCAACCGGGGGGGTAGCGGGATCGGTCATGAGCAGTTCTTC. Translated: CASNRGGSGIGHEQFF. The chain couples TRBV4-1 to TRBJ2-1; 8 bases map to TRBD2. The germline V gene encodes CDR1 MGHRA and CDR2 YSYEKL. The ends lost 7 bases at V and 8 bases at J; junction bases unmatched: 16. The CDR3 runs 16 residues.

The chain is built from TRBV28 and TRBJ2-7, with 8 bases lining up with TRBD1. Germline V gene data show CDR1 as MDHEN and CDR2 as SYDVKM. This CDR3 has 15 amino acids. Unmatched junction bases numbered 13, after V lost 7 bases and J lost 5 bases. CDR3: CASTLGGTGWDEQYF. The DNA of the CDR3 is TGTGCCAGCACTCTAGGTGGGACAGGATGGGACGAGCAGTACTTC. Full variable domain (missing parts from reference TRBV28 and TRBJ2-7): DVKVTQSSRYLVKRTGEKVFLECVQDMDHENMFWYRQDPGLGLRLIYFSYDVKMKEKGDIPEGYSVSREKKERFSLILESASTNQTSMYLCASTLGGTGWDEQYFGPGTRLTVT.

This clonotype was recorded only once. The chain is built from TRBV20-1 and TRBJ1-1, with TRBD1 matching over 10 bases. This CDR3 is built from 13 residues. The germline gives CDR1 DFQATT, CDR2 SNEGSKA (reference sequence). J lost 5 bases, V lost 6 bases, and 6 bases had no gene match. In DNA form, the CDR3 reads TGCAGTGCAGAGGACAGGGGGGGGACTGAAGCTTTCTTT. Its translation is CSAEDRGGTEAFF.

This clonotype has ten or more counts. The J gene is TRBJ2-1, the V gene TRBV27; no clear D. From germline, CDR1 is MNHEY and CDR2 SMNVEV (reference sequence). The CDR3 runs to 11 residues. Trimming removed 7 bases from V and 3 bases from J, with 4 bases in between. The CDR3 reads CASKVYNEQFF. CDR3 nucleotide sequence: TGTGCCAGCAAAGTCTACAATGAGCAGTTCTTC.

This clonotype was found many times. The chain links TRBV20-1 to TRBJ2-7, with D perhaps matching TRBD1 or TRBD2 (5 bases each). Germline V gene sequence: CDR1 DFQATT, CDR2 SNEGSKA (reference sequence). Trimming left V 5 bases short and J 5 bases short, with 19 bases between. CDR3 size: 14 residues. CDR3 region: CSARGATSPNEQYF. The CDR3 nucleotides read TGCAGTGCTCGAGGGGCTACTAGTCCCAACGAGCAGTACTTC.

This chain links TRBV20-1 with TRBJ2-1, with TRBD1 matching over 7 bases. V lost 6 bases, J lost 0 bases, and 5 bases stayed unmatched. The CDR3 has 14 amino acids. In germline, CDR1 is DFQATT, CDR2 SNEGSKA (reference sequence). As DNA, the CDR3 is TGCAGTGCCAGGGGGATAAGCTCCTACAATGAGCAGTTCTTC. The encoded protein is CSARGISSYNEQFF.

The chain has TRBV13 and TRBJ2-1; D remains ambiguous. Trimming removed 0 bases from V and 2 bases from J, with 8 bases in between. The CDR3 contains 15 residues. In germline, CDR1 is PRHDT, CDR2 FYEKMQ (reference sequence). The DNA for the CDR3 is TGTGCCAGCAGCTTAGGCCTGAGCACCTACAATGAGCAGTTCTTC. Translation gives CASSLGLSTYNEQFF.

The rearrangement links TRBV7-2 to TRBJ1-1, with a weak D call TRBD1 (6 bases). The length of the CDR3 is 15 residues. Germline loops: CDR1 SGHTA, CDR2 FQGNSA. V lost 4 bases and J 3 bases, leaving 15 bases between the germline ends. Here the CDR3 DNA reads TGTGCCAGCAGCTCTAGCCAGGGGAGGGACACTGAAGCTTTCTTT. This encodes CASSSSQGRDTEAFF.

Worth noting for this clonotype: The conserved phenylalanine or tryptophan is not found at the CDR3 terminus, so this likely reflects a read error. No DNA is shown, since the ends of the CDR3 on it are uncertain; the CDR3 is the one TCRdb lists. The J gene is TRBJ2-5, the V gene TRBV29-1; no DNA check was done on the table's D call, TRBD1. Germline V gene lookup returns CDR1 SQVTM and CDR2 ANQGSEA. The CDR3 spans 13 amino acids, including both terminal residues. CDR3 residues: CSVGQGQGYTFGS.